This is a list of T cell receptor beta chains from one sample in a study of T cell changes during pregnancy in multiple sclerosis. Only in-frame clones appear in the TCRdb table, and some are missing; sequencing was by immunoSEQ multiplex PCR. Of 15,000 or so clones detected, approximately 90% appear once; the ten largest clones hold 7.7%. This specimen consisted of CD8+ T cells from peripheral blood mononuclear cells, obtained in the second trimester of pregnancy. Source of these receptors: a female donor in good health, enrolled as a control in a pregnancy study. CDR3s include the opening cysteine and the closing phenylalanine or tryptophan. D genes are given only for firm matches. Only part of the rows carry a size: once, few, many, or a class if the clone is expanded.

>TRBV4-2|16|TRBJ2-5|NA|NA
CASSQETEAAQETQYF
TGTGCCAGCAGCCAAGAAACAGAAGCTGCCCAAGAGACCCAGTACTTC
>TRBV28|16|TRBJ1-1|NA|once
CASSSRWADMNTEAFF
TGTGCCAGCAGTTCACGATGGGCAGACATGAACACTGAAGCTTTCTTT
>TRBV13|14|TRBJ2-2|NA|NA
CASSPDRYTGELFF
TGTGCCAGCAGCCCCGACAGATACACCGGGGAGCTGTTTTTT
>TRBV5-4|14|TRBJ2-5|NA|NA
CASTQGGSWETQYF
TGTGCCAGTACCCAGGGTGGTTCCTGGGAGACCCAGTACTTC
>TRBV9|16|TRBJ2-3|NA|NA
CASSHPGSSSTDTQYF
TGTGCCAGCAGCCACCCGGGAAGTTCTAGCACAGATACGCAGTATTTT
>TRBV4-3|15|TRBJ2-1|TRBD2|NA
CASSQGEGAPSEQFF
TGCGCCAGCAGCCAAGGGGAGGGAGCCCCTAGTGAGCAGTTCTTC
>TRBV7-9|13|TRBJ1-2|NA|NA
CASSLGTDYGYTF
TGTGCCAGCAGCTTAGGGACTGACTATGGCTACACCTTC
>TRBV7-3|18|TRBJ2-1|TRBD2|NA
CASSPGLAGGPSYNEQFF
TGTGCCAGCAGCCCGGGACTAGCGGGAGGCCCCTCCTACAATGAGCAGTTCTTC
>TRBV6-4|14|TRBJ2-1|NA|few
CASSGGEGSNEQFF
TGTGCCAGCAGTGGGGGAGAAGGATCCAATGAGCAGTTCTTC
>TRBV19|17|TRBJ2-2|TRBD2|NA
CASSIPSSGVYTGELFF
TGTGCCAGTAGTATCCCTTCTAGCGGGGTCTACACCGGGGAGCTGTTTTTT
>TRBV29-1|15|TRBJ2-3|NA|NA
CSVAGSLRGTDTQYF
TGCAGCGTCGCCGGGAGCCTCCGGGGCACAGATACGCAGTATTTT
>TRBV2|12|TRBJ1-2|NA|NA
CASSEPAGGYTF
TGTGCCAGCAGTGAACCAGCGGGGGGCTACACCTTC
>TRBV27|13|TRBJ2-1|TRBD1|once
CASSSLYRGTPFF
TGTGCCAGCAGTTCCCTGTACAGGGGCACTCCGTTCTTC
>TRBV11-2|13|TRBJ2-5|NA|NA
CASSLQGEETQYF
TGTGCCAGCAGCTTACAAGGGGAAGAGACCCAGTACTTC
>TRBV11-2|18|TRBJ2-3|TRBD2|NA
CASSFPGTSGGASDTQYF
TGTGCCAGCAGCTTTCCCGGGACTAGCGGGGGGGCGTCAGATACGCAGTATTTT
>TRBV5-6|13|TRBJ1-5|TRBD1|few
CASSLTPGGPQHF
TGTGCCAGCAGCCTGACCCCAGGGGGGCCCCAGCATTTT
>TRBV28|12|TRBJ2-5|NA|NA
CASRAGKETQYF
TGTGCCAGCAGAGCCGGGAAAGAGACCCAGTACTTC
>TRBV6-5|14|TRBJ1-3|TRBD1|NA
CASNNQGDGNTIYF
TGTGCCAGCAATAATCAGGGGGACGGAAACACCATATATTTT
>TRBV13|15|TRBJ1-4|NA|NA
CASSSRGEGVIRLFF
TGTGCCAGCAGCTCCCGCGGAGAGGGGGTCATCCGGCTGTTTTTT
>TRBV28|15|TRBJ1-2|NA|NA
CASSSSEERSYGYTF
TGTGCCAGCAGTTCGTCCGAGGAGCGGTCCTATGGCTACACCTTC
>TRBV4-1|13|TRBJ1-5|NA|NA
CASSQIGHQPQHF
TGCGCCAGCAGCCAAATTGGCCATCAGCCCCAGCATTTT
>TRBV4-3|17|TRBJ2-2|TRBD2|NA
CASSQDLGTSGSGELFF
TGCGCCAGCAGCCAAGATCTTGGGACTAGCGGTTCCGGGGAGCTGTTTTTT
>TRBV27|14|TRBJ2-1|NA|NA
CASSPSWTANEQFF
TGTGCCAGCAGTCCCAGCTGGACAGCCAATGAGCAGTTCTTC
>TRBV7-2|14|TRBJ1-1|NA|once
CASSPRGYDTEAFF
TGTGCCAGCAGCCCAAGGGGTTACGACACTGAAGCTTTCTTT
>TRBV28|18|TRBJ2-3|NA|NA
CASSLSLGGRSSTDTQYF
TGTGCCAGCAGTTTATCCCTTGGAGGGCGATCTAGCACAGATACGCAGTATTTT
>TRBV27|13|TRBJ2-1|NA|NA
CASSKTEYNEQFF
TGTGCCAGCAGTAAGACTGAATACAATGAGCAGTTCTTC
>TRBV5-1|14|TRBJ2-7|TRBD1|NA
CASNAGQGYHEQYF
TGCGCCAGCAACGCAGGACAGGGGTACCACGAGCAGTACTTC
>TRBV18|22|TRBJ2-1|TRBD1|NA
CASSPGIDRTGKKMRIHNEQFF
TGTGCCAGCTCACCGGGGATTGATAGGACAGGTAAAAAAATGAGGATCCACAATGAGCAGTTCTTC
>TRBV15|14|TRBJ2-7|NA|NA
CATSWKQGSYEQYF
TGTGCCACCAGCTGGAAGCAGGGATCCTACGAGCAGTACTTC
>TRBV11-2|12|TRBJ2-4|TRBD2|NA
CASSPGGNIQYF
TGTGCCAGCAGCCCGGGAGGCAACATTCAGTACTTC
>TRBV4-3|15|TRBJ2-7|TRBD2|NA
CASSQDGGGSYEQYF
TGCGCCAGCAGCCAAGATGGTGGCGGGAGCTACGAGCAGTACTTC
>TRBV9|17|TRBJ2-1|NA|NA
CASSPRAGRSSYNEQFF
TGTGCCAGCAGCCCTCGGGCGGGAAGAAGCTCCTACAATGAGCAGTTCTTC
>TRBV5-4|14|TRBJ1-2|TRBD1|NA
CASSLDRGPIGYTF
TGTGCCAGCAGCTTGGACAGGGGGCCAATTGGCTACACCTTC
>TRBV4-1|17|TRBJ2-7|TRBD1|NA
CASSQAQTGTGAYEQYF
TGCGCCAGCAGCCAAGCTCAGACCGGGACAGGGGCCTACGAGCAGTACTTC
>TRBV19|14|TRBJ2-3|NA|NA
CASGLRAGRDTQYF
TGTGCCAGTGGTCTAAGAGCAGGGCGAGATACGCAGTATTTT
>TRBV10-3|13|TRBJ2-1|NA|NA
CAINDGGYNEQFF
TGTGCCATCAATGACGGGGGATACAATGAGCAGTTCTTC